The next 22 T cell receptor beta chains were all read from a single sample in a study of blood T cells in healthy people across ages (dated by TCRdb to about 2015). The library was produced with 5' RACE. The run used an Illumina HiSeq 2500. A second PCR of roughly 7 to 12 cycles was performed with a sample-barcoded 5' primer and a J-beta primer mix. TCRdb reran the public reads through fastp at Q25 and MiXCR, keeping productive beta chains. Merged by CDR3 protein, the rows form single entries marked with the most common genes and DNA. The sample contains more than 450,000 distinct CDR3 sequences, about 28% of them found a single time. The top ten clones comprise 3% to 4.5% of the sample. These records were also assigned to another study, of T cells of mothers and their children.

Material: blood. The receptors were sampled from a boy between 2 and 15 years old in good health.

The CDR3 nucleotides read TGTGCCAGCTCCCCAAACCGGGACAGGGAGCAAGAGACCCAGTACTTC. The encoded protein is CASSPNRDREQETQYF. The genes are TRBV3-1 and TRBJ2-5, with 9 positions matching TRBD1. The trim removed 8 bases at V and 2 bases at J, leaving 12 bases unmatched. CDR1 and CDR2 from the germline V gene are LGHDT and YNNKEL (reference sequence). The length of the CDR3 is 16 residues.

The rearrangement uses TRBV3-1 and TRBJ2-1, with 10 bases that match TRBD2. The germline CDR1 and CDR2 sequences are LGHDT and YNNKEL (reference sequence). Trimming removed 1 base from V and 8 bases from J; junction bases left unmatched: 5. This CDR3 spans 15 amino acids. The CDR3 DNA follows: TGTGCCAGCAGCCAAGTCAGCGGGAGGGTCGATGAGCAGTTCTTC. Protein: CASSQVSGRVDEQFF.

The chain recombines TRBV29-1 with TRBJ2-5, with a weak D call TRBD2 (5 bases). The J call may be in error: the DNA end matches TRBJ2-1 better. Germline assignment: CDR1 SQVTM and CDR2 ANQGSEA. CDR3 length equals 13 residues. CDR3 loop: CSTKPRARDEQFF. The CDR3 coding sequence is TGCAGCACTAAGCCCCGGGCGAGGGATGAGCAGTTCTTC.

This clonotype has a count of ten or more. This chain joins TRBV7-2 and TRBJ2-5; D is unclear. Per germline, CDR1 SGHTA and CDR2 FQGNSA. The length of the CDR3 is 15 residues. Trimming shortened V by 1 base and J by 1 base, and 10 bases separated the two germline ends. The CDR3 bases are TGTGCCAGCAGCTTAGGTCCGGCAGTCCAAGAGACCCAGTACTTC. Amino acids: CASSLGPAVQETQYF.

CDR3 sequence: CASSRTGTAYEQYF. Written as DNA, the CDR3 is TGTGCCAGTAGTCGCACCGGGACAGCCTACGAGCAGTACTTC. The J gene is TRBJ2-7, the V gene TRBV19, with 7 bases lining up with TRBD1. The CDR3 runs to 14 residues. Germline CDR1 reads LNHDA; CDR2 reads SQIVND (reference sequence). J was trimmed by 2 bases and V by 5 bases; bases with no gene match: 6.

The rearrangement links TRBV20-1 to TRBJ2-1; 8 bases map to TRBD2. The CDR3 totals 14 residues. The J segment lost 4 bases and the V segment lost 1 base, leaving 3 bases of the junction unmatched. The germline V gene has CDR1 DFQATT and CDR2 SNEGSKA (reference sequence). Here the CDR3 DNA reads TGCAGTGCTAGAGTGCGGGAGGTATACAATGAGCAGTTCTTC. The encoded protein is CSARVREVYNEQFF.

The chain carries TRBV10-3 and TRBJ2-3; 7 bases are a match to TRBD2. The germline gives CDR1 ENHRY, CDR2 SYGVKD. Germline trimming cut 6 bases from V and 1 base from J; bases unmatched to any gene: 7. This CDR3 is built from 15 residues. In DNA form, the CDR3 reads TGTGCCATCAGCCAACAGCGGGGAGGCACAGATACGCAGTATTTT. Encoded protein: CAISQQRGGTDTQYF.

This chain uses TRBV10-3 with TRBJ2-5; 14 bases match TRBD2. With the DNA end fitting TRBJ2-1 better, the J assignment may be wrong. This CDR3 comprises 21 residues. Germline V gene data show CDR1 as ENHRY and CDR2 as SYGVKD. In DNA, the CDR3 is TGTGCCATCAGTCGTACTGTCCCGGGACAGGGGACTAGCGGGGGCCCCAATGAGCAGTTCTTC. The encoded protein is CAISRTVPGQGTSGGPNEQFF.

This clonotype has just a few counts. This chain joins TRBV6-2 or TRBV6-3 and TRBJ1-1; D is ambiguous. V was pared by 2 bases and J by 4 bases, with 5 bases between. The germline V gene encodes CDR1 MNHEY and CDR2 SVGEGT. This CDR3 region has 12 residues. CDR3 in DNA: TGTGCCAGCAGTTACGAGGGCACTGAAGCTTTCTTT. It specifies CASSYEGTEAFF.

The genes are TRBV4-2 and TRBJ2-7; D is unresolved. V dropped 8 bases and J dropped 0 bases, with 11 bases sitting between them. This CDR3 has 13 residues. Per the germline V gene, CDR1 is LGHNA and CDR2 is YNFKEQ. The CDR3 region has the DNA TGTGCCAGCCGATCTGACAACTCCTACGAGCAGTACTTC. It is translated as CASRSDNSYEQYF.

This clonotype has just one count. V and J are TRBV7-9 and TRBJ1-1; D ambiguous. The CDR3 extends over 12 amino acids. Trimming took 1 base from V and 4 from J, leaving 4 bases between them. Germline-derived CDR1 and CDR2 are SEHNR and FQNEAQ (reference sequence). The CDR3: CASSLVTTEAFF. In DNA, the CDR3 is TGTGCCAGCAGCTTAGTGACCACTGAAGCTTTCTTT.

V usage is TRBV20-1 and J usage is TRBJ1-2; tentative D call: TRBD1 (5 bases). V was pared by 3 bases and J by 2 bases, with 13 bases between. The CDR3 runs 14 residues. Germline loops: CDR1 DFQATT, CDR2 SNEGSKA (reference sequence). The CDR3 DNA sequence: TGCAGTGCTAGTTTGGGGGGAAGAAACTATGGCTACACCTTC. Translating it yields CSASLGGRNYGYTF.

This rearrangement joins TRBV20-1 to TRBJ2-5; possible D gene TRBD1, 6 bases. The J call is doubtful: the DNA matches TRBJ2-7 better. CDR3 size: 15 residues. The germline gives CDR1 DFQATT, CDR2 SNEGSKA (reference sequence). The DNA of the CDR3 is TGCAGTGCTAGGGGACATGGAGCGGACTCCTACGAGCAGTACTTC. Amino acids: CSARGHGADSYEQYF.

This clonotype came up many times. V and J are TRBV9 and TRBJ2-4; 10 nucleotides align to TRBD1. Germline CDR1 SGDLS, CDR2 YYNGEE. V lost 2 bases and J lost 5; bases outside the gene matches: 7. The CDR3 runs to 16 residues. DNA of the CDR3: TGTGCCAGCAGCGTTACAATCGGACAGGGGGAAAACATTCAGTACTTC. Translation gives CASSVTIGQGENIQYF. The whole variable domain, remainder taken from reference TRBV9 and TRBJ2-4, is DSGVTQTPKHLITATGQRVTLRCSPRSGDLSVYWYQQSLDQGLQFLIQYYNGEERAKGNILERFSAQQFPDLHSELNLSSLELGDSALYFCASSVTIGQGENIQYFGAGTRLSVL.

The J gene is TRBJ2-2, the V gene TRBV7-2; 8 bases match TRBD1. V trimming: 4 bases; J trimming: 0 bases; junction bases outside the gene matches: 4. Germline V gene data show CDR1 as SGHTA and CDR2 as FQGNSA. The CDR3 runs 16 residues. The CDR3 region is CASSSATGANTGELFF. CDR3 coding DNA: TGTGCCAGCAGCTCTGCGACAGGGGCGAACACCGGGGAGCTGTTTTTT.

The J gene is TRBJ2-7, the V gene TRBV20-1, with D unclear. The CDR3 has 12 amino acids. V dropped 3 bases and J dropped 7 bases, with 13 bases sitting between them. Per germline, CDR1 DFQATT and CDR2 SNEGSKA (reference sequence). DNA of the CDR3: TGCAGTGCTAGTACCTATGTGAGGGAGCAGTACTTC. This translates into CSASTYVREQYF.

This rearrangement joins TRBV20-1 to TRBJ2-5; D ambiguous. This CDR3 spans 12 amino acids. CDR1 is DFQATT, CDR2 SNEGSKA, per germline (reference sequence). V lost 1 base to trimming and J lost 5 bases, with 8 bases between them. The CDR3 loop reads CSARVGWETQYF. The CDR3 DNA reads TGCAGTGCTAGAGTGGGGTGGGAGACCCAGTACTTC.

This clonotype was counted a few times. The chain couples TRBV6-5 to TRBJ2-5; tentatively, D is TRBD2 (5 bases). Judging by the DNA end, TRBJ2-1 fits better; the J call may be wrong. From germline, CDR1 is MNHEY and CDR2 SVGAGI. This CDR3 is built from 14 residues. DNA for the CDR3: TGTGCCAGCAGTTACGGGCGGCTCCGGGAAGGGCAGTTCTTC. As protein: CASSYGRLREGQFF.

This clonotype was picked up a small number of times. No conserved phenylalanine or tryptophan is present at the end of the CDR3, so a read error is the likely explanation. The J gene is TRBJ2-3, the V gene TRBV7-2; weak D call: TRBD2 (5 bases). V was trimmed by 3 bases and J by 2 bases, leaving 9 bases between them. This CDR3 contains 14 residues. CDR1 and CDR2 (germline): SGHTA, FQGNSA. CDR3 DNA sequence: TGTGCCAGCAGCTTGGGCGGGTTCACAGATACGCAGTATATT. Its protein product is CASSLGGFTDTQYI.

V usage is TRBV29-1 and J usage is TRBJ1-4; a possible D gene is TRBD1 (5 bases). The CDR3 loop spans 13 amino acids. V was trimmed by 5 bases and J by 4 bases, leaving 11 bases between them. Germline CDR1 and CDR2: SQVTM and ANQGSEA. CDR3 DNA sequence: TGCAGCGTTAGACAGTATGGTAATGAAAAACTGTTTTTT. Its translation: CSVRQYGNEKLFF.

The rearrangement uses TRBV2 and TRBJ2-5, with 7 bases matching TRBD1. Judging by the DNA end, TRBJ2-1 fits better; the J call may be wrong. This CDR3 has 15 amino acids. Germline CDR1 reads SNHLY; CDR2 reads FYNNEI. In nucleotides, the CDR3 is TGTGCCAGCAGTGACGACGGGACAGCATACAATGAGCAGTTCTTC. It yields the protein CASSDDGTAYNEQFF.

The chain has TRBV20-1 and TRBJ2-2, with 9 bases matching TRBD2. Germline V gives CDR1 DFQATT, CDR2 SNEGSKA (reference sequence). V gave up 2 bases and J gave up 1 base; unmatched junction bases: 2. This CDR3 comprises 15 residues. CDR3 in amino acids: CSARLAGRNTGELFF. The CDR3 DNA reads TGCAGTGCTAGACTAGCGGGGAGGAACACCGGGGAGCTGTTTTTT.